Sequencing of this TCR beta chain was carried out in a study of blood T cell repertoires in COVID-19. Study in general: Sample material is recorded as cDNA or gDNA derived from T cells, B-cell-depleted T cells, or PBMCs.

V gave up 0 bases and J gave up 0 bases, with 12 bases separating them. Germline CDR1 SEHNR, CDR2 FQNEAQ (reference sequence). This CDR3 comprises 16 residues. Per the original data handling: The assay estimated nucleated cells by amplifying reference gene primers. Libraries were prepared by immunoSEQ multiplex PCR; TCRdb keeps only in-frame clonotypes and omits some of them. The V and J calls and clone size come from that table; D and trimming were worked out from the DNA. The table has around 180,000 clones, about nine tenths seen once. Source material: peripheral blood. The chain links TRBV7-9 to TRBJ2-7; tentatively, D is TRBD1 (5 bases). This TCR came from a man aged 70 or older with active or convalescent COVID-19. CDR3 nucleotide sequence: TGTGCCAGCAGCTTAGCAGGGGTCTGGGACTCCTACGAGCAGTACTTC. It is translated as CASSLAGVWDSYEQYF. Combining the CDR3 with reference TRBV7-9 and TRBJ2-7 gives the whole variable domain DTGVSQNPRHKITKRGQNVTFRCDPISEHNRLYWYRQTLGQGPEFLTYFQNEAQLEKSRLLSDRFSAERPKGSFSTLEIQRTEQGDSAMYLCASSLAGVWDSYEQYFGPGTRLTVT.